These 26 T cell receptor beta chains share one sample of origin, sequenced in a study of blood T cell repertoires in COVID-19. Sequencing was performed with immunoSEQ multiplex PCR; in TCRdb, only in-frame clones are kept and a portion is missing. The data hold some 130,000 clones, with approximately 88% observed a single time. The sample was peripheral blood. The receptors stem from a man in his fifties with acute or convalescent COVID-19.

The chain uses TRBV29-1 and TRBJ1-1, with 8 positions matching TRBD1. J lost 2 bases, V lost 7 bases, and 6 bases had no gene match. Germline V gives CDR1 SQVTM, CDR2 ANQGSEA. This CDR3 has 13 residues. The CDR3 is CSGGQGRNTEAFF. The CDR3, as DNA: TGCAGCGGTGGACAGGGAAGAAACACTGAAGCTTTCTTT.

The CDR3 region has the DNA TGTGCCAGCAGCCTCCCCCTAGCGGGAGGAACAGAGACCCAGTACTTC. Protein product: CASSLPLAGGTETQYF. This chain links TRBV3-1 (or the pseudogene TRBV3-2) with TRBJ2-5; TRBD2 agrees at 11 bases. After removal of 4 bases from V and 4 bases from J, the junction contained 8 bases not matched to a gene. Germline V gene data show CDR1 as LGHDT and CDR2 as YNNKEL (reference sequence). This CDR3 has 16 amino acids.

The V call is TRBV7-9, the J call TRBJ1-1; D unclear. This CDR3 region has 14 residues. Germline CDR1 reads SEHNR; CDR2 reads FQNEAQ (reference sequence). V lost 1 base and J 5 bases, leaving 11 bases between the germline ends. CDR3 residues: CASSLGGGETEAFF. For the CDR3, the DNA is TGTGCCAGCAGCTTAGGCGGCGGAGAAACTGAAGCTTTCTTT.

This CDR3 is CASSLSRSAGNTIYF. The CDR3 region has the DNA TGTGCCAGCAGTTTATCGCGGAGCGCTGGAAACACCATATATTTT. This chain connects TRBV27 to TRBJ1-3; D gene unclear. CDR1 is MNHEY and CDR2 is SMNVEV in the germline V gene (reference sequence). The CDR3 consists of 15 residues. Between the trimmed V and J ends, which lost 0 bases and 2 bases, there was a span of 8 bases.

The rearrangement links TRBV27 to TRBJ2-3; 7 positions match TRBD2. V was clipped by 4 bases and J by 1 base; unmatched bases: 11. In germline, CDR1 is MNHEY, CDR2 SMNVEV (reference sequence). The CDR3 is 17 amino acids. For the CDR3, the DNA is TGTGCCAGCAGTTCGAACCCTCAGCGGGGCGGCACAGATACGCAGTATTTT. Protein sequence: CASSSNPQRGGTDTQYF.

This chain joins TRBV5-1 and TRBJ2-7, with 11 bases matching TRBD1. The CDR3 sequence is 14 residues long. V trimming: 0 bases; J trimming: 6 bases; junction bases outside the gene matches: 2. CDR1 and CDR2 from the germline V gene are SGHRS and YFSETQ. DNA for the CDR3: TGCGCCAGCAGCTTGGCCGGGACAGGGGGCGAGCAGTACTTC. Translated, it gives CASSLAGTGGEQYF.

V usage is TRBV5-1 and J usage is TRBJ2-2, with 7 bases that match TRBD1. Germline V CDR1 and CDR2: SGHRS, YFSETQ. The CDR3 loop spans 15 amino acids. J lost 4 bases, V lost 4 bases, and 7 bases had no gene match. The CDR3 DNA is TGCGCCAGCAGCGCCGACAGGGCAGGCACCGGGGAGCTGTTTTTT. Translated: CASSADRAGTGELFF. The variable domain in full, with the rest retrieved from reference TRBV5-1 and TRBJ2-2, is KAGVTQTPRYLIKTRGQQVTLSCSPISGHRSVSWYQQTPGQGLQFLFEYFSETQRNKGNFPGRFSGRQFSNSRSEMNVSTLELGDSALYLCASSADRAGTGELFFGEGSRLTVL.

This chain connects TRBV10-3 to TRBJ1-6, with TRBD1 as a possible D gene (5 bases). Trimming took off 11 bases at V and 3 bases at J, with 11 bases between the two ends. The CDR3 extends over 13 amino acids. Germline assignment: CDR1 ENHRY and CDR2 SYGVKD. CDR3 in amino acids: CAGGDDYNSPLHF. The CDR3 nucleotides read TGTGCCGGAGGGGATGACTATAATTCACCCCTCCACTTT.

The chain combines TRBV27 with TRBJ2-1; 9 nucleotides agree with TRBD2. The CDR3 consists of 14 residues. Trimming removed 6 bases from V and 6 bases from J; junction bases left unmatched: 6. CDR1 and CDR2 from the germline V gene are MNHEY and SMNVEV (reference sequence). Here the CDR3 DNA reads TGTGCCAGCAGAATTCTAGCGGGGCTCAATGAGCAGTTCTTC. Translated: CASRILAGLNEQFF.

The rearrangement uses TRBV30 and TRBJ1-2, with unresolved D. The CDR3 is made up of 11 amino acids. V lost 0 bases and J lost 8, with 7 bases in between. CDR1 is GTSNPN, CDR2 SVGIG, per germline (reference sequence). CDR3 in amino acids: CAWSVPGGYTF. The DNA for the CDR3 is TGTGCCTGGAGTGTACCGGGGGGCTACACCTTC. Together with reference TRBV30 and TRBJ1-2, the CDR3 gives the full variable domain: SQTIHQWPATLVQPVGSPLSLECTVEGTSNPNLYWYRQAAGRGLQLLFYSVGIGQISSEVPQNLSASRPQDRQFILSSKKLLLSDSGFYLCAWSVPGGYTFGSGTRLTVV.

This rearrangement joins TRBV5-1 to TRBJ1-2; D call uncertain. V lost 4 bases and J lost 1, with 14 bases in between. CDR1 and CDR2 (germline): SGHRS, YFSETQ. The CDR3 spans 15 residues. CDR3 coding DNA: TGCGCCAGCAGCACTTCTTGGGCTGATAACTATGGCTACACCTTC. It codes for CASSTSWADNYGYTF.

Of note for this clone: The sample holds other DNA sequences that translate to the same CDR3. This chain connects TRBV5-4 to TRBJ1-2; D not certain. CDR1 and CDR2 (germline): SGHNT, YYREEE (reference sequence). This CDR3 is built from 13 residues. V lost 4 bases and J lost 4, with 11 bases in between. CDR3 in amino acids: CASSVNRGYGYTF. The CDR3 nucleotides read TGTGCCAGCAGCGTTAACCGGGGCTATGGCTACACCTTC. The full variable domain, its missing parts supplied by reference TRBV5-4 and TRBJ1-2, is ETGVTQSPTHLIKTRGQQVTLRCSSQSGHNTVSWYQQALGQGPQFIFQYYREEENGRGNFPPRFSGLQFPNYSSELNVNALELDDSALYLCASSVNRGYGYTFGSGTRLTVV.

This chain uses TRBV30 with TRBJ1-1, with a possible D match to TRBD1 (6 bases). This CDR3 comprises 14 residues. Germline V CDR1 and CDR2: GTSNPN, SVGIG (reference sequence). V was trimmed by 3 bases and J by 1 base, leaving 12 bases between them. CDR3 residues: CAWRWGQGNTEAFF. CDR3 bases: TGTGCCTGGAGATGGGGGCAGGGGAACACTGAAGCTTTCTTT.

This rearrangement joins TRBV2 to TRBJ2-7; TRBD2 is a possible D gene (5 bases). Germline values: CDR1 SNHLY, CDR2 FYNNEI. The CDR3 length is 14 residues. V shed 7 bases and J shed 2 bases, with 15 bases lying between them. The CDR3 DNA reads TGTGCCAGCACTGCGGACCTAGCCACCTACGAGCAGTACTTC. Protein: CASTADLATYEQYF.

This clone was recorded only once. J is TRBJ1-1 and V is TRBV5-6; 7 nucleotides align to TRBD1. Germline-derived CDR1 and CDR2 are SGHDT and YYEEEE. With V trimmed by 5 bases and J by 1 base, 5 bases remained unmatched. The CDR3 runs 14 residues. The CDR3 DNA reads as TGTGCCAGCAGTCGCACAGGGGAGAACACTGAAGCTTTCTTT. This codes for CASSRTGENTEAFF.

The chain combines TRBV18 with TRBJ1-5; 9 bases match TRBD1. Germline V gene data show CDR1 as KGHSH and CDR2 as LQKENI. The CDR3 is made up of 16 amino acids. The trim removed 3 bases at V and 5 bases at J, leaving 8 bases unmatched. The CDR3 bases are TGTGCCAGCTCACCGCTTGGGGACAGGGACTATCAGCCCCAGCATTTT. Translating gives CASSPLGDRDYQPQHF.

The rearrangement uses TRBV5-1 and TRBJ1-2; 8 bases are shared with TRBD1. J lost 5 bases, V lost 0 bases, and 12 bases had no gene match. The CDR3 loop spans 17 amino acids. Germline V CDR1 and CDR2: SGHRS, YFSETQ. CDR3 sequence: CASSLVGQGASGYGYTF. DNA of the CDR3: TGCGCCAGCAGCTTGGTAGGCCAGGGGGCGTCGGGTTATGGCTACACCTTC. The whole variable domain, remainder taken from reference TRBV5-1 and TRBJ1-2, is KAGVTQTPRYLIKTRGQQVTLSCSPISGHRSVSWYQQTPGQGLQFLFEYFSETQRNKGNFPGRFSGRQFSNSRSEMNVSTLELGDSALYLCASSLVGQGASGYGYTFGSGTRLTVV.

V is TRBV11-2 and J is TRBJ1-2; no firm D call. From germline, CDR1 is SGHAT and CDR2 FQNNGV. Deletions cut 5 bases from V and 1 base from J, with 11 bases between. The CDR3 loop spans 14 amino acids. CDR3 amino acids: CASSPSWSNYGYTF. In DNA form, the CDR3 reads TGTGCCAGCAGCCCTAGTTGGAGTAACTATGGCTACACCTTC.

The chain employs TRBV5-1 and TRBJ1-4, with TRBD1 matching over 9 bases. Germline CDR1 and CDR2: SGHRS and YFSETQ. V lost 0 bases, J lost 7 bases, and 4 bases stayed unmatched. The CDR3 runs 15 residues. The CDR3 spells CASSLAGGQGEKLFF. In DNA form, the CDR3 reads TGCGCCAGCAGCTTGGCCGGGGGACAGGGTGAAAAACTGTTTTTT.

The rearrangement joins TRBV5-1 to TRBJ2-1; a possible D gene is TRBD2 (6 bases). CDR1 and CDR2 (germline): SGHRS, YFSETQ. The CDR3 spans 18 residues. The V end lost 0 bases, the J end lost 5 bases, and 21 bases lay between the germline ends. CDR3 nucleotides: TGCGCCAGCAGCTTGGCCTTAAACCGGGACTTGCCCCACAATGAGCAGTTCTTC. This gives the protein CASSLALNRDLPHNEQFF. Combining the CDR3 with reference TRBV5-1 and TRBJ2-1 gives the whole variable domain KAGVTQTPRYLIKTRGQQVTLSCSPISGHRSVSWYQQTPGQGLQFLFEYFSETQRNKGNFPGRFSGRQFSNSRSEMNVSTLELGDSALYLCASSLALNRDLPHNEQFFGPGTRLTVL.

The V and J genes are TRBV2 and TRBJ1-5; D not certain. V was pared by 7 bases and J by 5 bases, with 12 bases between. Looked up from germline, CDR1 is SNHLY and CDR2 is FYNNEI. The CDR3 sequence is 13 residues long. The CDR3 is CASKVSGDQPQHF. The CDR3 coding sequence is TGTGCCAGCAAGGTTTCCGGGGATCAGCCCCAGCATTTT.

J is TRBJ1-1 and V is TRBV30, with D possibly matching TRBD1 (6 bases). Trimming shortened V by 0 bases and J by 3 bases, and 14 bases separated the two germline ends. The CDR3 has 15 amino acids. CDR1 is GTSNPN, CDR2 SVGIG, per germline (reference sequence). CDR3 in DNA: TGTGCCTGGAGTGTACTAGGACAGATATACACTGAAGCTTTCTTT. It codes for CAWSVLGQIYTEAFF.

In its sample, this clone was seen a few times. V is TRBV12-3 or TRBV12-4 and J is TRBJ1-5, with no clear D. The CDR3 length is 12 residues. Trimming removed 2 bases at V and 7 bases at J, with 6 bases between. The CDR3 loop reads CASSLPPQPQHF. Written as DNA, the CDR3 is TGTGCCAGCAGTTTACCCCCACAGCCCCAGCATTTT.

The gene calls are TRBV24-1 and TRBJ2-1, with 13 bases fitting TRBD2. The ends lost 2 bases at V and 0 bases at J; junction bases unmatched: 3. In germline, CDR1 is KGHDR, CDR2 SFDVKD. The CDR3 consists of 18 residues. CDR3 protein: CATSDSRTSGSSYNEQFF. In nucleotides, the CDR3 is TGTGCCACCAGTGATTCCCGGACTAGCGGGAGCTCCTACAATGAGCAGTTCTTC.

About this clone itself: The sample carries other DNA sequences with the same CDR3. This rearrangement joins TRBV19 to TRBJ1-5, with a tentative D call TRBD1 (6 bases). The V and J ends lost 2 bases and 2 bases respectively, with 7 bases between them. Germline lookup yields CDR1 LNHDA and CDR2 SQIVND (reference sequence). The CDR3 totals 14 residues. CDR3 in DNA: TGTGCCAGTAGTATATCAGGGGGCAATCAGCCCCAGCATTTT. Protein sequence: CASSISGGNQPQHF.

J is TRBJ1-2 and V is TRBV19, with D hard to call. With 3 bases removed from V and 4 bases from J, the gap between germline ends came to 12 bases. The germline gives CDR1 LNHDA, CDR2 SQIVND (reference sequence). The CDR3 contains 14 residues. The CDR3 sequence: CASSISPSSYGYTF. CDR3 sequence (DNA): TGTGCCAGTAGTATCTCTCCCTCTTCCTATGGCTACACCTTC.